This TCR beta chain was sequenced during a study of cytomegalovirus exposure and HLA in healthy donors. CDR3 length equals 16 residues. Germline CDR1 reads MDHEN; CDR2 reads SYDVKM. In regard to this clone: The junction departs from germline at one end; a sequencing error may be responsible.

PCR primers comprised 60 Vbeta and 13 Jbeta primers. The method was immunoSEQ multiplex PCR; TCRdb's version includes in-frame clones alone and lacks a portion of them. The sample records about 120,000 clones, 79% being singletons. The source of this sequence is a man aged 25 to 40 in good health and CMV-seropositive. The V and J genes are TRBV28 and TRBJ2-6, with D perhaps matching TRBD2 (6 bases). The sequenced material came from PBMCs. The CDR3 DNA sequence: TGTGCCAGCAGTCTCGAGGGACTCTCTGGGGCCAACGGCCTGACTTTC. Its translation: CASSLEGLSGANGLTF.